Sequencing of this TCR beta chain was carried out in a study of blood T cell repertoires in COVID-19. Turning to the study itself: Material from acute and convalescent COVID-19 was sourced from the United States, Italy and Spain. The cDNA or gDNA used as material had been derived from T cells, B-cell-depleted T cells, or PBMCs.

Original methodology: Estimates of nucleated cell counts were drawn from the amplification of reference gene primers. Generated by immunoSEQ multiplex PCR, the TCRdb table keeps only in-frame clones and is missing some. The DNA was the basis for D and trimming; V, J and clone size are from that table. The sample lists approximately 150,000 clones; approximately 95% were seen once. Seattle patient enrollment occurred during active infection, with longitudinal follow-up thereafter. CDR1 and CDR2 from the germline V gene are SGHRS and YFSETQ. V lost 3 bases to trimming and J lost 6 bases, with 10 bases between them. This CDR3 has 13 amino acids.

Sequenced input: peripheral blood. This receptor was identified in a woman aged 60-75 years with COVID-19, enrolled during active disease. This sequence joins TRBV5-1 and TRBJ2-1; a possible D gene is TRBD1 (5 bases). This CDR3 is CASSSPDSNEQFF. The CDR3 nucleotides are TGCGCCAGCAGCTCCCCTGACAGCAATGAGCAGTTCTTC.